This T cell receptor (beta chain) appears in the sequencing data of a study of T cells in women clearing cervical HPV infection. Points from the study as a whole: Combining TCR richness with V gene abundances gave around 0.83 AUC.

Prevalent HPV16 infections were excluded; only incident single HPV16 infections included. On this clone: Its cognate antigen is unknown.

Assay: immunoSEQ multiplex PCR; the TCRdb copy retains only in-frame clones and omits some. The repertoire shows tens of thousands of clones; the top ten hold roughly 3.5%. The source material was blood buffy coat. This receptor was obtained from a woman between 18 and 70 years old with a cervical HPV16 infection that either progressed to CIN3+ or cleared (not recorded which).

The CDR3 DNA, read in part, is TGTGCCATCAGCCGAAGGGGGGGCGAAGAAAAA. It translates to CAISRRGGEEK. The full-length CDR3 reads as CAISRRGGEEKLFF. The chain recombines TRBV10-3 with TRBJ1-4, with D tentatively TRBD1 (6 bases). The read finishes 3 residues shy of the CDR3 end, and the germline J gene is used to complete it. The CDR3 is made up of 14 amino acids. V was cut by 6 bases and J by 8 bases, with 16 bases left in between. The germline V gene has CDR1 ENHRY and CDR2 SYGVKD.